This T cell receptor beta chain was sequenced in a study of blood T cells in healthy people across ages (dated by TCRdb to between 2015 and 2016). Some background on the complete study: In model experiments, template switching captured roughly one uniquely barcoded TCR beta cDNA molecule for every two T cells. Donors of different ages were randomly distributed across sequencing lanes to avoid experimental bias. Using deep sequencing normalized with unique cDNA molecular identifiers, the study measured how TCR beta repertoire diversity changes with age. Two additional independent replicas of 1 million unique cDNA reads from the same blood draw were analyzed for two donors (one aged 18 to 30 and one aged 80 or older). The donors were divided into four age groups: young (average about 15 years), middle-aged (approximately 41), aged (62) and long-lived (nearly 85).

Libraries were made using 5' RACE. Reads for this sample came from an Illumina HiSeq 2500. A second roughly 7 to 12 cycle PCR used a sample-barcoded 5' primer and a J-beta primer mix. Each TCR beta cDNA molecule received a unique molecular identifier from a template-switch 5' adaptor carrying 12 random nucleotides. Each sample yielded at least 2.5 million CDR3-containing paired-end reads. First-strand cDNA was synthesized from all RNA with the Mint cDNA synthesis kit, primed by a TRBC-specific oligonucleotide. All cDNA was treated with uracil-DNA glycosylase and then went through a first 18-cycle PCR with the universal primers M1SS and BC2_uni_R. The source study handled its data this way. Each sample was normalized by randomly selecting 1 million high-quality reads, each carrying a distinct molecular identifier. Reads sharing molecular identifiers were discarded rather than binned into consensus sequences. MiTCR, run with a Q25 quality threshold and the strictest error-elimination algorithm, handled CDR3 identification, clonotype clustering and error correction. Lower-bound total TCR beta diversity was estimated with a nonparametric unseen species model using Euler transformation. TCRdb trimmed public reads at Q25 via fastp, called clones via MiXCR and kept in-frame beta chains. Identical CDR3 protein sequences are pooled into one entry, listed with their most common genes and DNA. TCRdb's processing, not the study's, gives the V and J calls here. The sample table records about 650,000 distinct CDR3 sequences; roughly 32% of these occur just once. Approximately 15% of the sample goes to the ten largest clones.

Ten or more counts support this clonotype. No antigen is known for it. Base qualities were left out, and no much larger clone turns up one base away. Overall results and qualifications from the work: Observed TCR beta diversity per million T cells fell roughly linearly with age, and a significant reduction was already apparent by age roughly 40. Estimates of total diversity from one million sequenced T cells were regarded as lower bounds and underestimates. A strong correlation was found between observed TCR beta diversity and the percentage of naive T cells measured by flow cytometry. Because profiling used bulk unsorted PBMCs, naive and antigen-experienced compartments could not be compared conclusively. The long-lived group showed more naive CD4+ T cells, fewer expanded clones and increased TCR diversity than the aged group, suggesting age selection. The CMV infection status of donors was not known, potentially confounding age-related changes in expanded clonotypes.

Its CDR3 holds 16 amino acids, cysteine through phenylalanine. Only the CDR3 region is kept as DNA, spanning 48 bases read in frame from base 1. At the junction V is shortened by 7 bases and J by 3 bases; bases outside the gene matches: 9. The donors were roughly 40 Caucasian individuals from Russia, aged roughly 6 to 90 years, who were systemically healthy. Each donor gave 8 to 10 milliliters of peripheral blood, drawn into EDTA-treated Vacutainer tubes. Ficoll-Paque density-gradient centrifugation was used to isolate PBMCs, with at least 7 million per sample. Trizol reagent was used to extract total RNA from the PBMCs, yielding at least 6 micrograms per sample. Naive CD45RAhigh/CD27high T cell percentages were measured by flow cytometry on a PBMC aliquot from every donor.

The specimen was blood. The V gene is TRBV12-3 or TRBV12-4 and the J gene is TRBJ1-2; TRBD1 matches 12 bases in the middle. The source of this sequence is a woman older than 75 in good health. Donor details come from another sample of the same person, matched by shared clones. The CDR3 region reads CASKPGQGASDYGYTF. The bases are TGTGCCAGCAAACCGGGACAGGGGGCTTCGGACTATGGCTACACCTTC.